Following are 24 T cell receptor beta chains from one sample sequenced in a study of siplizumab effects on memory and regulatory T cells. This table comes from immunoSEQ multiplex PCR, and its TCRdb copy is limited to in-frame clones, with some not included. The repertoire holds 60,000 to 65,000 clones, with less than 80% as singletons. The sample taken for sequencing was memory CD4+ T cells sorted from blood. All receptors come from a human donor in good health.

The chain joins TRBV7-7 to TRBJ2-2; 9 bases fit TRBD1. The CDR3 sequence is 15 residues long. The V and J ends lost 4 bases and 4 bases, in that order; junction bases with no gene match: 4. Germline V gene lookup returns CDR1 SSHAT and CDR2 FNYEAQ (reference sequence). CDR3 in amino acids: CASSSGTGSTGELFF. DNA for the CDR3: TGTGCCAGCAGCTCCGGGACAGGGTCCACCGGGGAGCTGTTTTTT.

The CDR3 region has the DNA TGCGCCAGCAGCTTCGCTAGGGGCCAGTTTACAGATACGCAGTATTTT. Translating it yields CASSFARGQFTDTQYF. The chain couples TRBV5-1 to TRBJ2-3; D possibly corresponds to TRBD1 (5 bases). V was clipped by 2 bases and J by 3 bases, with 16 bases between them. Germline V gives CDR1 SGHRS, CDR2 YFSETQ. This CDR3 spans 16 amino acids.

The chain has TRBV5-1 and TRBJ2-5, with 12 bases that match TRBD2. From germline, CDR1 is SGHRS and CDR2 YFSETQ. The V and J ends lost 1 base and 5 bases, in that order; junction bases with no gene match: 6. There are 16 residues in the CDR3. The CDR3 here is CASSLSPSGGVETQYF. CDR3 DNA: TGCGCCAGCAGCTTGTCCCCTAGCGGGGGGGTGGAGACCCAGTACTTC.

This clone was seen a handful of times. The V and J genes are TRBV19 and TRBJ2-5; 11 bases map to TRBD2. The ends lost 5 bases at V and 1 base at J; junction bases unmatched: 3. The length of the CDR3 is 15 residues. The germline V gene has CDR1 LNHDA and CDR2 SQIVND (reference sequence). The CDR3 sequence is CASSLLAGGQETQYF. The CDR3 coding sequence is TGTGCCAGTAGTCTTCTAGCGGGGGGCCAAGAGACCCAGTACTTC.

This sequence joins TRBV5-4 and TRBJ1-2, with D perhaps matching TRBD1 (6 bases). The ends were cut back, 4 bases at V and 3 bases at J, with 16 bases in the middle. The CDR3 sequence is 15 residues long. Germline assignment: CDR1 SGHNT and CDR2 YYREEE (reference sequence). CDR3 in amino acids: CASSLNGQIYYGYTF. The CDR3 DNA reads TGTGCCAGCAGCCTTAATGGACAGATCTACTATGGCTACACCTTC. Full variable domain (rest looked up from reference TRBV5-4 and TRBJ1-2): ETGVTQSPTHLIKTRGQQVTLRCSSQSGHNTVSWYQQALGQGPQFIFQYYREEENGRGNFPPRFSGLQFPNYSSELNVNALELDDSALYLCASSLNGQIYYGYTFGSGTRLTVV.

The rearrangement links TRBV11-2 to TRBJ2-3, with 10 bases fitting TRBD2. Germline V lookup: CDR1 SGHAT, CDR2 FQNNGV. V was clipped by 1 base and J by 4 bases; unmatched bases: 8. The CDR3 spans 17 residues. The DNA of the CDR3 is TGTGCCAGCAGCTTAGCCCTTCGGACTAGCGGCTCAGATACGCAGTATTTT. This sequence encodes CASSLALRTSGSDTQYF.

The genes are TRBV5-1 and TRBJ1-5; the D is unclear. The V gene's germline CDR1 is SGHRS and CDR2 YFSETQ. The CDR3 totals 14 residues. Trimming cost V 0 bases and J 3 bases, with 7 bases left between them. The CDR3 region is CASSLDGTNQPQHF. DNA for the CDR3: TGCGCCAGCAGCTTGGATGGTACCAATCAGCCCCAGCATTTT.

The V gene is TRBV6-1, the J gene TRBJ2-7, with D perhaps matching TRBD2 (6 bases). CDR3 size: 15 residues. V dropped 11 bases and J dropped 0 bases, with 20 bases sitting between them. Per germline, CDR1 MNHNS and CDR2 SASEGT. CDR3 DNA: TGTGCCGGCCGAAGACGGGGCGGGATCTCCTACGAGCAGTACTTC. Amino acid sequence: CAGRRRGGISYEQYF.

The chain is built from TRBV7-6 and TRBJ2-5, with TRBD2 matching over 9 bases. The CDR3 length is 16 residues. CDR1 and CDR2 (germline): SGHVS, FNYEAQ. Trimming cost V 2 bases and J 1 base; bases outside gene matches: 5. The CDR3 DNA is TGTGCCAGCAGCTTAAATCTAGCGGGGCCCCAAGAGACCCAGTACTTC. Its protein is CASSLNLAGPQETQYF.

The chain joins TRBV5-8 to TRBJ2-7, with 11 bases lining up with TRBD1. CDR3 length equals 14 residues. From germline, CDR1 is SGHTS and CDR2 YDEGEE. The J segment lost 5 bases and the V segment lost 4 bases, leaving 5 bases of the junction unmatched. The CDR3 coding sequence is TGTGCCAGCAGCCCGGGGACAGGGGGTGACGAGCAGTACTTC. Residues: CASSPGTGGDEQYF. The full variable domain, its missing parts supplied by reference TRBV5-8 and TRBJ2-7, is EAGVTQSPTHLIKTRGQQATLRCSPISGHTSVYWYQQALGLGLQFLLWYDEGEERNRGNFPPRFSGRQFPNYSSELNVNALELEDSALYLCASSPGTGGDEQYFGPGTRLTVT.

V gene TRBV28 combines with J gene TRBJ1-3; D is undetermined. Germline CDR1 is MDHEN and CDR2 is SYDVKM. The CDR3 sequence is 14 residues long. V dropped 9 bases and J dropped 0 bases, with 12 bases sitting between them. Here the CDR3 reads CASCLTSSGNTIYF. In DNA form, the CDR3 reads TGTGCCAGTTGTTTAACAAGCTCTGGAAACACCATATATTTT.

This clone was counted once. The chain has TRBV7-2 and TRBJ2-1; D possibly corresponds to TRBD2 (7 bases). The germline V gene encodes CDR1 SGHTA and CDR2 FQGNSA. V gave up 0 bases and J gave up 4 bases, with 10 bases separating them. The CDR3 loop spans 15 amino acids. The CDR3 loop is CASSLAGGPYNEQFF. DNA for the CDR3: TGTGCCAGCAGCTTAGCGGGGGGGCCTTACAATGAGCAGTTCTTC.

The rearrangement uses TRBV30 and TRBJ1-5, with TRBD1 matching over 12 bases. This CDR3 region has 15 residues. Germline V gene lookup returns CDR1 GTSNPN and CDR2 SVGIG (reference sequence). Trimming took 1 base from V and 9 from J; bases not matched to a gene: 7. CDR3 loop: CAWSGGTGGLRPQHF. For the CDR3, the DNA is TGTGCCTGGAGTGGAGGGACAGGGGGCCTCCGGCCCCAGCATTTT.

This clone was detected a few times. V usage is TRBV18 and J usage is TRBJ2-2; D possibly corresponds to TRBD2 (5 bases). Germline V gene data show CDR1 as KGHSH and CDR2 as LQKENI. The germline V and J ends were trimmed by 2 bases and 10 bases, with 14 bases remaining between them. CDR3 length: 14 amino acids. The CDR3 DNA follows: TGTGCCAGCTCACCAATGTCTGCGGGTGAGGAGCTGTTTTTT. This gives the protein CASSPMSAGEELFF.

This clone has just a few counts. The V and J genes are TRBV7-9 and TRBJ1-1, with unresolved D. In germline, CDR1 is SEHNR, CDR2 FQNEAQ (reference sequence). This CDR3 contains 14 residues. V lost 0 bases, J lost 5 bases, and 10 bases lay in between. The CDR3 coding sequence is TGTGCCAGCAGCTTAGCGGACGGGTGGACTGAAGCTTTCTTT. Translation gives CASSLADGWTEAFF.

V is TRBV19 and J is TRBJ2-3; D not certain. Germline CDR1 reads LNHDA; CDR2 reads SQIVND (reference sequence). Between the trimmed V and J ends, which lost 3 bases and 9 bases, there was a span of 7 bases. The CDR3 spans 11 residues. The CDR3 is CASSILGTQYF. The CDR3 nucleotides read TGTGCCAGTAGTATCTTAGGGACGCAGTATTTT.

The genes are TRBV6-5 and TRBJ1-1, with 7 bases that match TRBD1. The CDR3 consists of 12 residues. Germline CDR1 reads MNHEY; CDR2 reads SVGAGI. After removal of 6 bases from V and 10 bases from J, the junction contained 8 bases not matched to a gene. In nucleotides, the CDR3 is TGTGCCAGCAGACAGGGGACACTGGGAGCTTTCTTT. Amino acids: CASRQGTLGAFF.

J is TRBJ1-1 and V is TRBV9; the D gene is possibly TRBD1 (6 bases). V was pared by 4 bases and J by 3 bases, with 16 bases between. The CDR3 covers 15 residues. CDR1 and CDR2 from the germline V gene are SGDLS and YYNGEE. CDR3 region: CASSPTNRQDTEAFF. Written as DNA, the CDR3 is TGTGCCAGCAGCCCGACCAACCGACAGGACACTGAAGCTTTCTTT. The full variable domain, its missing parts supplied by reference TRBV9 and TRBJ1-1, is DSGVTQTPKHLITATGQRVTLRCSPRSGDLSVYWYQQSLDQGLQFLIQYYNGEERAKGNILERFSAQQFPDLHSELNLSSLELGDSALYFCASSPTNRQDTEAFFGQGTRLTVV.

This clone was picked up a small number of times. The gene calls are TRBV9 and TRBJ2-7; D is unresolved. CDR3 size: 15 residues. Germline V lookup: CDR1 SGDLS, CDR2 YYNGEE. Trimming removed 2 bases at V and 2 bases at J, with 14 bases between. The CDR3 bases are TGTGCCAGCAGCGTTTCGGGCGGTCTGGCCTACGAGCAGTACTTC. Protein: CASSVSGGLAYEQYF.

V is TRBV18 and J is TRBJ1-3; D perhaps matches TRBD1 (6 bases). V dropped 11 bases and J dropped 0 bases, with 14 bases sitting between them. The CDR3 length is 14 residues. Germline CDR1 and CDR2: KGHSH and LQKENI. CDR3 coding DNA: TGTGCCGGATCAACAGGGCTCTCTGGAAACACCATATATTTT. The encoded protein is CAGSTGLSGNTIYF.

This clone was detected a few times. The chain combines TRBV6-1 with TRBJ1-2; D unresolved. Germline V gives CDR1 MNHNS, CDR2 SASEGT. V was shortened by 7 bases and J by 4 bases, with 7 bases between the two germline ends. This CDR3 has 11 amino acids. The CDR3 reads CASMGGYGYTF. Here the CDR3 DNA reads TGTGCCAGCATGGGAGGCTATGGCTACACCTTC.

This clone was counted a few times. The chain uses TRBV2 and TRBJ1-2; a weak D match, TRBD1 (6 bases). CDR3 length equals 13 residues. V lost 10 bases to trimming and J lost 4 bases, with 16 bases between them. Germline values: CDR1 SNHLY, CDR2 FYNNEI. The CDR3 nucleotides read TGTGCCAACAGCCAACAGGGACCCTATGGCTACACCTTC. Protein sequence: CANSQQGPYGYTF.

This clone showed up just a few times. Other nucleotide sequences from this sample produce the same CDR3. The gene calls are TRBV7-9 and TRBJ1-5, with D tentatively TRBD1 (5 bases). Germline V gene lookup returns CDR1 SEHNR and CDR2 FQNEAQ (reference sequence). The CDR3 loop spans 14 amino acids. Trimming stripped 3 bases from V and 6 bases from J, with 12 bases between. CDR3 bases: TGTGCCAGCAGCTTCGGGCAGGGCCGTCAGCCCCAGCATTTT. This gives the protein CASSFGQGRQPQHF. Full variable domain (missing parts from reference TRBV7-9 and TRBJ1-5): DTGVSQNPRHKITKRGQNVTFRCDPISEHNRLYWYRQTLGQGPEFLTYFQNEAQLEKSRLLSDRFSAERPKGSFSTLEIQRTEQGDSAMYLCASSFGQGRQPQHFGDGTRLSIL.

This clone is judged medium-sized. The J gene is TRBJ1-6, the V gene TRBV10-1, with unresolved D. V was clipped by 4 bases and J by 8 bases, with 15 bases between them. Germline V gene sequence: CDR1 WNHNN, CDR2 SYGVQD (reference sequence). The CDR3 is 15 amino acids. The DNA for the CDR3 is TGCGCCAGCAGTGTGAGTCCGAGTGGGGATTCACCCCTCCACTTT. It translates to CASSVSPSGDSPLHF.